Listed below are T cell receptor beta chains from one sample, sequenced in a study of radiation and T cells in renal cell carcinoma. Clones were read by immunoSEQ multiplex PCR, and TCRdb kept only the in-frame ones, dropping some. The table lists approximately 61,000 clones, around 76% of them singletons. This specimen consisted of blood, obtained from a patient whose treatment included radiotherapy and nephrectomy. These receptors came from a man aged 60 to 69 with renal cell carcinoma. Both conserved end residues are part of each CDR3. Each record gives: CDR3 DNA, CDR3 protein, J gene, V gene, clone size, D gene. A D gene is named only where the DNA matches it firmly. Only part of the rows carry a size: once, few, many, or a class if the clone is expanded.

TGTGCCAGCAGCTTAACGGGACAAAACTATGGCTACACCTTC CASSLTGQNYGYTF TRBJ1-2 TRBV5-4 - -
TGTGCCAGCAGCTTAGTAGGGACAGCCAAATTGGAGCAGTACTTC CASSLVGTAKLEQYF TRBJ2-7 TRBV7-9 - TRBD1
TGTGCCAGCAGCTTGGACAGGCGGTGGGGAGGAGAGACCCAGTACTTC CASSLDRRWGGETQYF TRBJ2-5 TRBV5-5 once -
TGTGCCAGCAGCTTGTGGGACAGGGGGGACTCTGAAGCTTTCTTT CASSLWDRGDSEAFF TRBJ1-1 TRBV5-6 - TRBD1
TGTGCCAGCAGTGGGAGCCGTACCGCGAACACCGGGGAGCTGTTTTTT CASSGSRTANTGELFF TRBJ2-2 TRBV2 once -
TGTGCCAGCAGACCTGACAGAGACACCGGGGAGCTGTTTTTT CASRPDRDTGELFF TRBJ2-2 TRBV11-2 once -
TGTGCCTGGAGTGTGGGCCAGTACGAGCAGTACTTC CAWSVGQYEQYF TRBJ2-7 TRBV30 - -
TGTGCCAGCAGTCCAGGGGGCTCCACCTACGAGCAGTACTTC CASSPGGSTYEQYF TRBJ2-7 TRBV7-8 - TRBD1
TGTGCCAGCAGCGTAGGGGACCAAACCTACGAGCAGTACTTC CASSVGDQTYEQYF TRBJ2-7 TRBV9 - -
TGTGCCAGCAGCCAACGGGGCTCGAACACCGGGGAGCTGTTTTTT CASSQRGSNTGELFF TRBJ2-2 TRBV7-3 - -
TGCGCCAGCAGCTTGGCCATTGCAGGGGGCAATGAGCAGTTCTTC CASSLAIAGGNEQFF TRBJ2-1 TRBV5-1 - TRBD1
TGTGCCAGCAGCTTAGAGACGAACTATGGCTACACCTTC CASSLETNYGYTF TRBJ1-2 TRBV11-2 few -
TGTGCCAGCAGCCACAGGGGAAATGAGCAGTTCTTC CASSHRGNEQFF TRBJ2-1 TRBV6-5 - TRBD1
TGTGCCAGCAGCCAGACTAGCGGGGGCGCAGATACGCAGTATTTT CASSQTSGGADTQYF TRBJ2-3 TRBV11-3 - TRBD2
TGTGCCTGGGGGACAGGCACAGATACGCAGTATTTT CAWGTGTDTQYF TRBJ2-3 TRBV30 - TRBD1
TGTGCCAGCAGTGAAGGAGGGTATAGGGGGACCCAGTACTTC CASSEGGYRGTQYF TRBJ2-5 TRBV6-1 once -
TGTGCCAGCAGCTTGAACGGGGAGAACACCGGGGAGCTGTTTTTT CASSLNGENTGELFF TRBJ2-2 TRBV5-5 - -
TGTGCCAGCAGCTTAGAGGGGGGCGATACGCAGTATTTT CASSLEGGDTQYF TRBJ2-3 TRBV11-2 - -
TGTGCCAGCAGCTTGGAGCGACAGGTCCTTAGAAACACCATATATTTT CASSLERQVLRNTIYF TRBJ1-3 TRBV5-6 - -
TGTGCCACCCCGTGGACCAAGGGCGGCTACACCTTC CATPWTKGGYTF TRBJ1-2 TRBV6-1 once -
TGCGCCAGCAGCCGACAGACTAGCGGGGGGGAGACCCAGTACTTC CASSRQTSGGETQYF TRBJ2-5 TRBV4-3 - TRBD2
TGTGCCAGCAGCTTAGTTGTCGGGGAGAGCTACGAGCAGTACTTC CASSLVVGESYEQYF TRBJ2-7 TRBV7-2 - -
TGTGTCAGCAGTGAAGTGTTACCCCCCTATGGCTACACCTTC CVSSEVLPPYGYTF TRBJ1-2 TRBV6-1 - -
TGTGCCAGCAGCGTTACCGGGACAGGGGGAACACCCCTCCACTTT CASSVTGTGGTPLHF TRBJ1-6 TRBV9 - TRBD1
TGTGCCATCAGTGAGGTGCGGTTGGTCGCTGGAAACACCATATATTTT CAISEVRLVAGNTIYF TRBJ1-3 TRBV10-3 - -
TGTGCCTGGAACTTACCTCGGGGCTACACCTTC CAWNLPRGYTF TRBJ1-2 TRBV30 few -
TGTGCCAGCAGTCCCGGGACAGCATCTACCTACGAGCAGTACTTC CASSPGTASTYEQYF TRBJ2-7 TRBV7-9 - TRBD1
TGCGCCAGCAGCTTGCGTGGCGGGGGGTACGATGAGCAGTTCTTC CASSLRGGGYDEQFF TRBJ2-1 TRBV5-1 - TRBD2
TGTGCCAGCAGTTACTCTCCGCCGGGGGACTATGGCTACACCTTC CASSYSPPGDYGYTF TRBJ1-2 TRBV6-6 - -
TGTGCCAGCAGCTTAGGGGGTGGCCAGCCCCAGCATTTT CASSLGGGQPQHF TRBJ1-5 TRBV7-8 - -
TGTGCCAGCTCACCTTCGGGGGGAGACACTGAAGCTTTCTTT CASSPSGGDTEAFF TRBJ1-1 TRBV18 - -